The clone carrying this TCR beta chain came up a few times. Its specificity is unknown. These data belong to a study of vaccination and CD4 T cells after COVID-19. Documented treatment: approximately 10-day PBMC culture with coronavirus spike peptide pools or control peptides (ViraFEST assay). Positive PCR tests were logged from March through December 2020, ahead of US Alpha, Beta and Delta variants. The study, taken as a whole, reports: Spike mono-reactivity applied to 304 of 307 vaccine-specific clones detected in convalescent patients.

Sequencing of cultured CD4+ T cell DNA used the Oncomine TCR Beta short-read assay. Using its own MiXCR run on the PCR reads, TCRdb lists one record per CDR3 protein. Here the sample spans about 15,000 distinct CDR3 sequences, 30% to 35% being singletons. J was trimmed by 1 base and V by 5 bases; bases with no gene match: 4. Germline CDR1 reads SGHVS; CDR2 reads FQNEAQ. There are 15 residues in the CDR3. V is TRBV7-8 and J is TRBJ1-2; TRBD1 matches at 10 bases. This TCR was recovered from a human donor who had recovered from COVID-19. Material: CD4+ T cells from blood, cultured in vitro, obtained after SARS-CoV-2 vaccination. The chain's CDR3 is CASSQRTGGNYGYTF. CDR3 nucleotide sequence: TGTGCCAGCAGCCAACGGACAGGGGGTAACTATGGCTACACCTTC.